The 3 T cell receptor beta chains listed next were all sequenced from one sample in a study of blood T cell repertoires in COVID-19. The repertoire was sequenced with immunoSEQ multiplex PCR; TCRdb's copy has only in-frame clones and lacks some. The repertoire consists of some 120,000 clones, with 90% occurring once and the leading ten covering 3.5% to 5.5%. Sequencing was done on a sample of peripheral blood. The receptors were sampled from a man in his fifties or sixties with COVID-19, enrolled during active disease.

The rearrangement links TRBV6-5 to TRBJ2-4; possible D gene TRBD1, 7 bases. Germline CDR1 reads MNHEY; CDR2 reads SVGAGI. V was pared by 6 bases and J by 5 bases, with 11 bases between. The CDR3 length is 13 residues. CDR3 coding DNA: TGTGCCAGCAGCCGCAGGGGGGAAAACATTCAGTACTTC. Translated: CASSRRGENIQYF.

The chain has TRBV7-8 and TRBJ1-1; D is uncertain. The CDR3 is 15 residues long. CDR1 is SGHVS, CDR2 FQNEAQ, per germline. Trimming stripped 1 base from V and 4 bases from J, with 13 bases between. In nucleotides, the CDR3 is TGTGCCAGCAGCTTAGTTGGCAGTGAAGTCACTGAAGCTTTCTTT. This codes for CASSLVGSEVTEAFF.

V and J are TRBV2 and TRBJ2-7; D ambiguous. The germline CDR1 and CDR2 sequences are SNHLY and FYNNEI. Trimming removed 3 bases from V and 2 bases from J, with 5 bases in between. The CDR3 runs to 12 residues. CDR3 amino acids: CASSDDTYEQYF. CDR3 coding DNA: TGTGCCAGCAGTGACGACACCTACGAGCAGTACTTC.